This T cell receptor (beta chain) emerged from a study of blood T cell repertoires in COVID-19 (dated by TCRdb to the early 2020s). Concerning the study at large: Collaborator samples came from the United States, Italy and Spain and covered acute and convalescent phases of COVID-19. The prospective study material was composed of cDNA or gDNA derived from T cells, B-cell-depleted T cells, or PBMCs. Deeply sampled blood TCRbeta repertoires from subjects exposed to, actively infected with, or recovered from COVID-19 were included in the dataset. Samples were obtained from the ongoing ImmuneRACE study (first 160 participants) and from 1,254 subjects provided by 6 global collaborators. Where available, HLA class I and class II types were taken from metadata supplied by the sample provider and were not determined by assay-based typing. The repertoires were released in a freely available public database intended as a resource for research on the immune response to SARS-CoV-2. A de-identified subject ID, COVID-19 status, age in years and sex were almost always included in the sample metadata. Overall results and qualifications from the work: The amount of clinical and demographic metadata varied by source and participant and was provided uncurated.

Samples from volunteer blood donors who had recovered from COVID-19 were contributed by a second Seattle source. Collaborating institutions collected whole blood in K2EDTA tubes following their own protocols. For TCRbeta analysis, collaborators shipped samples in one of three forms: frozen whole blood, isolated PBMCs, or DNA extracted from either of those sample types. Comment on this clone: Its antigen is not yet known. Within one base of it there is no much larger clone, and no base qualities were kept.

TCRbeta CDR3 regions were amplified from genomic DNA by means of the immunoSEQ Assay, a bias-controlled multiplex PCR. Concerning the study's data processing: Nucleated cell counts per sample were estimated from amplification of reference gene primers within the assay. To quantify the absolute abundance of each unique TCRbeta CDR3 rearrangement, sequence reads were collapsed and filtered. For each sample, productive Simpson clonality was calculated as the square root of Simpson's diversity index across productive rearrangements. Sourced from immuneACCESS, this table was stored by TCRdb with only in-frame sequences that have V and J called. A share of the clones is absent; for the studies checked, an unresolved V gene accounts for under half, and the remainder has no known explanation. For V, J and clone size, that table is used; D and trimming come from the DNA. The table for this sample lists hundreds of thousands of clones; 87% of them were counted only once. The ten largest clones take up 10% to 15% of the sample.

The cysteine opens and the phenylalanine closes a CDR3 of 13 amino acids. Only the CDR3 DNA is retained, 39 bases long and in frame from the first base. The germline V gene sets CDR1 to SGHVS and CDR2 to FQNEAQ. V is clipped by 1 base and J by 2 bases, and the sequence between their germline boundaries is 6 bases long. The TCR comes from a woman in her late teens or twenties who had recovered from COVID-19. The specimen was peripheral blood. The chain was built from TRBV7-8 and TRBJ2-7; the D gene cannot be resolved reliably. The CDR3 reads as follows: CASSLDRPYEQYF. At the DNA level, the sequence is TGTGCCAGCAGCTTAGACAGACCCTACGAGCAGTACTTC.